The sequence of this T cell receptor beta chain was determined in a study of blood T cell repertoires in COVID-19. Study context: The samples span acute and convalescent COVID-19 from the United States, Italy and Spain.

Allocation to cohorts depended on clinical history reported by the participants. Cohort 3 recovery required two negative PCRs, clearance, or symptom resolution. This clone came up a few times. Original processing notes: For nucleated cells, counts were estimated from reference gene primer amplification. The table came from immunoSEQ multiplex PCR; TCRdb's copy has only in-frame clones and leaves some out. Clone size and V and J calls were adopted from that table, with D and trimming inferred from the DNA. The data contain about 270,000 clones, about nine tenths of them seen just once; the ten biggest clones take up less than 3%. V was pared by 3 bases and J by 9 bases, with 8 bases between. This CDR3 spans 11 amino acids. Germline V gives CDR1 MGHDK, CDR2 SYGVNS.

This rearrangement joins TRBV25-1 to TRBJ1-2, with D tentatively TRBD1 (5 bases). This clonotype originated in a woman between 45 and 60 years old who had recovered from COVID-19. The sequencing input was PBMCs or T cells enriched from blood (not recorded which). The CDR3 nucleotides read TGTGCCAGCAGTGACAGGGTGAGCTACACCTTC. Translating gives CASSDRVSYTF.